This TCR beta chain was identified in a study of blood T cell repertoires in COVID-19. Turning to the study itself: The United States, Italy and Spain were the sources of the acute and convalescent COVID-19 samples.

Authors' processing steps: Estimation of nucleated cell counts relied on the amplification of reference gene primers. Measured with immunoSEQ multiplex PCR; TCRdb has only the in-frame clones, and not every one. Clone size and V and J calls were adopted from that table, with D and trimming inferred from the DNA. The sample comprises about 300,000 clones, around 87% of which are singletons, and 1.3% rests with the top ten. The CDR3 has 15 amino acids. The J segment lost 3 bases and the V segment lost 5 bases, leaving 6 bases of the junction unmatched. Per germline, CDR1 MNHEY and CDR2 SMNVEV (reference sequence).

Sequences were obtained from peripheral blood. The chain joins TRBV27 to TRBJ1-2; 10 nucleotides agree with TRBD1. The TCR sequence derives from a man in his 70s with acute or convalescent COVID-19. The CDR3: CASSRNGQGDYGYTF. In DNA, the CDR3 is TGTGCCAGCAGTCGGAACGGACAGGGGGACTATGGCTACACCTTC.